This T cell receptor (beta chain) was documented in a study of shared clonotypes between healthy human individuals (dated by TCRdb to the early 2020s). About the investigation overall: A few men and two women, aged 18 to 49 years, made up the cohort. For each donor, three plates each were used for CD4 naive and CD4 memory, two plates were used for CD8 naive, and one plate was used for CD8 memory. Blood TCR repertoires of a handful of healthy adults were deeply sequenced to estimate repertoire size and the extent of clonotype sharing between individuals. To increase sequencing depth and limit assay-specific biases, different laboratories used diverse techniques to prepare libraries and sequence TCR repertoires. Each donor's leukapheresis produced roughly between about 0.9 and 9.5 billion PBMCs.

Overall results and qualifications from the work: Higher generation probabilities were observed for clonotypes shared by all four sorted-subset donors than for non-shared clonotypes. Sampling was restricted to blood, and TCR repertoires in tissue are likely to differ from TCR repertoires in blood. Based on pairwise subsampling, the degree of clonotype sharing among donors was expected to be affected by sequencing depth. Sharing across a few donors was observed for about 5% of naive CD4, 3% to 3.5% of naive CD8, over 2% of memory CD4, and roughly 0.4% of memory CD8 clonotypes. Estimated clonotype richness was generally larger for naive than for memory subsets. Rarefaction of sorted-subset datasets indicated incomplete sequencing despite the large sequencing depth. The small number of donors limited the genetic and exposure-history diversity represented.

The CDR3, from cysteine to phenylalanine, totals 14 residues. The read is trimmed to its CDR3 DNA, 42 bases read in frame from base 1. The germline V gene provides CDR1 SNHLY and CDR2 FYNNEI. Healthy HIV-negative adults with no recently reported acute infections or vaccinations were included as donors. Every donor was a Caucasian adult living in Nashville, Tennessee, USA. CD4+ T cells were enriched through magnetic negative selection, after which naive cells were positively selected on CD45RA and the remaining negative fraction served as the memory subset. Blood was collected by leukapheresis, and PBMCs were isolated by Ficoll-Histopaque density gradient centrifugation and then cryopreserved in liquid nitrogen vapor phase. Analytical flow cytometry was used to check the purity and quantity of each magnetically sorted T cell population. From each sorted fraction, genomic DNA was isolated and quantified by UV absorbance on a Nanodrop 2000c.

As regards this clone: Its recognized antigen is unknown. No quality values exist for individual bases; no much larger clone is one base distant.

Using the deep immunoSEQ assay, TCR CDR3 regions were amplified from genomic DNA by multiplex PCR. Extracted genomic DNA from each cell subset was distributed evenly across all wells of several immunoSEQ 96-well plates, and each plate was treated as a replicate. Each replicate PCR for sorted subsets received around 200 ng genomic DNA, equal to about 29,000 T cell genomes. The purified libraries were quantified using a Qubit 3.0 fluorometer, sized with a Bioanalyzer 2100, and then quantified again using the KAPA Library Quantification kit. A separate single-read 150-cycle Illumina NextSeq 550 flow cell was used to sequence each immunoSEQ 96-well plate. In the paper's pipeline: Because only junctional sequences without quality scores were contained in the immunoSEQ output, filtering matching that applied to full-length reads could not be performed. Sequences were annotated with PyIR, a Python wrapper for IgBLAST v1.9, and V/J genes and CDR3 were assigned using IMGT germline references. Reads were filtered out if the reads had weak V/J assignments (E-value above 1e-6), no CDR3, stop codons, out-of-frame junctions, or ambiguous translated residues. A V3J clonotype was defined by an identical inferred V gene, J gene, and CDR3 amino acid sequence. Percentage overlap between repertoires was calculated by dividing the number of shared unique clonotypes by the size of the smaller repertoire. Three approaches were used to assess repertoire richness: RTK rarefaction, the Chao1 estimator, and Recon v2.1 estimates of unobserved clonotypes. For all TCRbeta clonotypes obtained by the gDNA method from a few donors, generation probabilities were computed with OLGA. The table was pulled from immuneACCESS by TCRdb, which kept in-frame rearrangements only. Such tables lose some clones; where checked, under half of the loss comes from unresolved V genes, and the rest has no known cause. V, J and clone size are taken as reported in that table, and D and trimming were inferred from the DNA itself. This sample is represented by 850,000 to 1,100,000 clones; around 77% of them were singletons. The ten most abundant clones make up more than 0.85% of the sample.

The rearranged segments are TRBV2 and TRBJ2-5, with 8 junctional bases fitting TRBD1. The DNA end lines up better with TRBJ2-7; the J call may be wrong. Sequencing was performed on memory CD4+ T cells from PBMCs. The sample's cell subset or site label, in plain terms: CD45RA-negative fraction. This clonotype originated in a man aged 18 to 29 in good health. Some clones in this sample may be carry-over from other donors' samples. At the DNA level, the sequence is TGTGCCAGCAGTGAGTCAGGGGGCAGATACGAGCAGTACTTC. Its protein is CASSESGGRYEQYF.